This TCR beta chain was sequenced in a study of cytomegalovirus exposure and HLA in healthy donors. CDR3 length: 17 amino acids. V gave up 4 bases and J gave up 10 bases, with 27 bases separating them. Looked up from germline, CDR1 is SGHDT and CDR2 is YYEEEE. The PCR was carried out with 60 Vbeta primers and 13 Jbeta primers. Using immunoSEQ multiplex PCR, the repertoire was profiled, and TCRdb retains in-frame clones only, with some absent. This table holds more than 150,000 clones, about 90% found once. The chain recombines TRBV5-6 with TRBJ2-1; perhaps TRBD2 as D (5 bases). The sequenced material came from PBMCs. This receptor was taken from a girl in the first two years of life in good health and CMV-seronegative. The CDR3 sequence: CASSQTVRGSRSGEQFF. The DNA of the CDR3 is TGTGCCAGCAGCCAGACTGTGAGAGGGTCACGGTCGGGCGAGCAGTTCTTC.